The sample holds one count of the clone carrying this TCR beta chain. Antigen specificity is unknown. CD4+ T cells, purified by negative selection, averaged about 98% purity. V was shortened by 4 bases and J by 0 bases, with 13 bases between the two germline ends. The V gene's germline CDR1 is SGHRS and CDR2 YFSETQ. CDR3 length: 16 residues. These data belong to a study of T cell repertoires and HLA-DP antigens. The overall study: DNA input averaged about 220 ng in sorted CD137+CD4+ and about 1,200 ng in pre-culture CD4+. Notes on the study in general: Total CD4+ responders were stimulated by HeLa antigen-presenting cells.

Profiling relied on immunoSEQ multiplex PCR, and the TCRdb table lists in-frame clones only, not all of them. The data show about 73,000 clones, about 82% seen once. The V call is TRBV5-1, the J call TRBJ2-2; TRBD1 is a possible D gene (5 bases). This clonotype was sampled from a man in his fifties or sixties in good health and CMV-seronegative. Sequenced input: CD4+ T cells from PBMCs. CDR3 coding DNA: TGCGCCAGCAGCCTGCCACGGACATCGAACACCGGGGAGCTGTTTTTT. Translating it yields CASSLPRTSNTGELFF.